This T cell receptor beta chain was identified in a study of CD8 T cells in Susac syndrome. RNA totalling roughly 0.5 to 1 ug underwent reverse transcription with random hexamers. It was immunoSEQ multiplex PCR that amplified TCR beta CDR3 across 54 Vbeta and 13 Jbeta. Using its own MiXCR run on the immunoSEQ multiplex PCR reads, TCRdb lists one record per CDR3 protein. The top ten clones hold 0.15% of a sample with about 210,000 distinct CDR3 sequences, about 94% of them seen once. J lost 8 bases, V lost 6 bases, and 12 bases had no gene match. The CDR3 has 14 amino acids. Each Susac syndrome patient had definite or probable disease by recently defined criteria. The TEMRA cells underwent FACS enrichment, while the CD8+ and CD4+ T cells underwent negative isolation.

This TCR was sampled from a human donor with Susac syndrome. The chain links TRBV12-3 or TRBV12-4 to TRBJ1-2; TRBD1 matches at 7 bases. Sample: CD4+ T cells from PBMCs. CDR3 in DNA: TGTGCCAGCAGGGCGGGGACAGAAGCCTCCGGCTACACCTTC. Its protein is CASRAGTEASGYTF.